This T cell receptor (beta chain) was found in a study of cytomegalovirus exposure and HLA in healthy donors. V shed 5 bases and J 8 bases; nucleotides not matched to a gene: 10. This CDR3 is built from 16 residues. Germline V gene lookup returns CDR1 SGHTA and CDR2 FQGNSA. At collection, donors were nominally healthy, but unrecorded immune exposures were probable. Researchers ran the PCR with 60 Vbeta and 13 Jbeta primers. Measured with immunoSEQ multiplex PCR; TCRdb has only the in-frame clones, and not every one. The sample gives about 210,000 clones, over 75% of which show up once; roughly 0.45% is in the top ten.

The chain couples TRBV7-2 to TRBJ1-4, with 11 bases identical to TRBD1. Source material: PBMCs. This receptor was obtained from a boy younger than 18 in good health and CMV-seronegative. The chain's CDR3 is CASSTKNRDRGEKLFF. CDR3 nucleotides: TGTGCCAGCAGCACCAAGAACCGGGACAGGGGGGAAAAACTGTTTTTT.